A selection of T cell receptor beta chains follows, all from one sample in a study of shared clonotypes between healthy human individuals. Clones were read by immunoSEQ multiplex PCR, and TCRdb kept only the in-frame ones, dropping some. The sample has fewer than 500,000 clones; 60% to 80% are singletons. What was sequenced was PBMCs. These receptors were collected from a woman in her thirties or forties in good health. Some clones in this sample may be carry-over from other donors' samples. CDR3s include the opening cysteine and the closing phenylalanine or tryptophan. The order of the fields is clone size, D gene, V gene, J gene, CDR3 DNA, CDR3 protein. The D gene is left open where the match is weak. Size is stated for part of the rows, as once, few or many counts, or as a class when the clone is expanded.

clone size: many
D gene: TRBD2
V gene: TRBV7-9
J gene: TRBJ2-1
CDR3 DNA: TGTGCCAGCAGCCCCCCGCTGATCACACGGGGGGTCTTC
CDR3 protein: CASSPPLITRGVF

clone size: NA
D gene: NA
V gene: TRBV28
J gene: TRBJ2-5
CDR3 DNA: TGTGCCAGCAGTTTCGAGGCCGGGGAGACCCAGTACTTC
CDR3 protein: CASSFEAGETQYF

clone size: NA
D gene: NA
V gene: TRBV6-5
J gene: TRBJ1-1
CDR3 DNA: TGTGCCAGCAGTCCGGGACATCGGGACACTGAAGCTTTCTTT
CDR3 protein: CASSPGHRDTEAFF

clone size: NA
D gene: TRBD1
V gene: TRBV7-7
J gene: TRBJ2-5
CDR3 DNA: TGTGCCAGCAGCCTCCGGGACAGGGGGCAAGAGACCCAGTACTTC
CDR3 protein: CASSLRDRGQETQYF

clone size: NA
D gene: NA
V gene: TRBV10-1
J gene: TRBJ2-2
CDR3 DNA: TGCGCCAGCAGTATGGGGGCAGGACTAAACACCGGGGAGCTGTTTTTT
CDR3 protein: CASSMGAGLNTGELFF

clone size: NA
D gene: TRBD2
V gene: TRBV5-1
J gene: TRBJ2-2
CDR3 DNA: TGCGCCAGCAGCTTGGAAGGACTAGGGAACACCGGGGAGCTGTTTTTT
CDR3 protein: CASSLEGLGNTGELFF

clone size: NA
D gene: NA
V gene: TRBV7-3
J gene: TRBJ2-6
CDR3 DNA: TGTGCCAGCAGCTTAGTACCAGGGAGCGGGGCCAACGTCCTGACTTTC
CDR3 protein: CASSLVPGSGANVLTF

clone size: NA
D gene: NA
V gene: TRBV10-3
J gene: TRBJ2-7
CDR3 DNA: TGTGCCATCAGTGACAGGGGCGAGCAGTACTTC
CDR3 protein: CAISDRGEQYF

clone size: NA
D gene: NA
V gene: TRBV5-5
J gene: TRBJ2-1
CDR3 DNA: TGTGCCAGCAGCTTGCTTAGGGGGTACAATGAGCAGTTCTTC
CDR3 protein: CASSLLRGYNEQFF

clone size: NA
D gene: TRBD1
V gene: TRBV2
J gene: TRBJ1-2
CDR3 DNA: TGTGCCAGCAGTCCGGGACAGTCGGTCTATGGCTACACCTTC
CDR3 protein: CASSPGQSVYGYTF

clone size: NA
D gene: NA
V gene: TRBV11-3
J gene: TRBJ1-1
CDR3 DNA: TGTGCCAGCAGCTTAGGCGGGGACACTGAAGCTTTCTTT
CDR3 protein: CASSLGGDTEAFF

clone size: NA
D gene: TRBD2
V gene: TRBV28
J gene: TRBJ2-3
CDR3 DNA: TGTGCCAGCACTCCGACTAGCGGGAGCACAGATACGCAGTATTTT
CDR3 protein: CASTPTSGSTDTQYF

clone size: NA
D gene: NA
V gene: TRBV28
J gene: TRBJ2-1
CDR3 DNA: TGTGCCAGCAGTAGGGGATACAATGAGCAGTTCTTC
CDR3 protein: CASSRGYNEQFF

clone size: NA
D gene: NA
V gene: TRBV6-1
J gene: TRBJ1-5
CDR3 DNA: TGTGCCAGCAGACTTGACGCTCAGCCCCAGCATTTT
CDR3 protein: CASRLDAQPQHF

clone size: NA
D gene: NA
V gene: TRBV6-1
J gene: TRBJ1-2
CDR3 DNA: TGTGCCAGCAGTCTCCGACAGAACTATGGCTACACCTTC
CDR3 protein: CASSLRQNYGYTF

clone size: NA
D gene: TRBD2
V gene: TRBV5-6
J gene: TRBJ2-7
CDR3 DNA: TGTGCCAGCAGCTTTGGTAGCGGGAGGGAGTACGAGCAGTACTTC
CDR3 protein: CASSFGSGREYEQYF

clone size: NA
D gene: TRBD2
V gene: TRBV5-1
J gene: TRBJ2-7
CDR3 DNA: TGCGCCAGCAGCTTAGTAGCGGGAGTCGACGAGCAGTACTTC
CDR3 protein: CASSLVAGVDEQYF

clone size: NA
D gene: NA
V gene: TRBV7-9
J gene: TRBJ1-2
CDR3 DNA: TGTGCCAGCAGCTTAGGTGGTGAGCAGTTTCGTGGCTACACCTTC
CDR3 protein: CASSLGGEQFRGYTF

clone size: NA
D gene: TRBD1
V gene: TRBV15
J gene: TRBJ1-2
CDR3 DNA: TGTGCCACCAGCGCAGGACAGGGGGGCTACTATGGCTACACCTTC
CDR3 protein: CATSAGQGGYYGYTF

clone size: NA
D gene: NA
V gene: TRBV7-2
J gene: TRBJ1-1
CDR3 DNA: TGTGCCAGCAGCTTAGCTGGAAAGGGTGAAGCTTTCTTT
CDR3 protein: CASSLAGKGEAFF

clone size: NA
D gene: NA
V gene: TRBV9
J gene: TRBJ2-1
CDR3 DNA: TGTGCCAGCAGCGTCTTCTCGCAGCGGAGCTCCTACAATGAGCAGTTCTTC
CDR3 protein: CASSVFSQRSSYNEQFF

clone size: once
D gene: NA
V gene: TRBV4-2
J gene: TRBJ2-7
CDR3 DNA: TGTGCCAGCAGCCAAGAACAGATTTCGTACGAGCAGTACTTC
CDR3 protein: CASSQEQISYEQYF

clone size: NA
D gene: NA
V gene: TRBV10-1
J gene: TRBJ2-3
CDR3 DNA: TGCGCCAGCTCCCGGACATCTCAGGACACAGATACGCAGTATTTT
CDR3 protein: CASSRTSQDTDTQYF

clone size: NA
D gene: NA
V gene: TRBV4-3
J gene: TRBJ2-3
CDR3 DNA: TGCGCCAGCAGCCAATCAATAGCAGATACGCAGTATTTT
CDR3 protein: CASSQSIADTQYF

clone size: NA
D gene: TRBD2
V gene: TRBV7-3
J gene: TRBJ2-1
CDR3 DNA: TGTGCCAGCAGCTTACGGGGACTAGCGGGACTCGATGAGCAGTTCTTC
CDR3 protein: CASSLRGLAGLDEQFF

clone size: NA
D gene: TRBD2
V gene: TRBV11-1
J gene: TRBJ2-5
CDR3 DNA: TGTGCCAGCAGCTCCCTAGCGGGAGTACAAGAGACCCAGTACTTC
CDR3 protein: CASSSLAGVQETQYF

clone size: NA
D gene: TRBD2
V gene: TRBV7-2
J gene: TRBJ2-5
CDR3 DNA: TGTGCCAGCAGCCCAAGATCCGGGACTAGCGGGATCGGGACCCAGTACTTC
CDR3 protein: CASSPRSGTSGIGTQYF

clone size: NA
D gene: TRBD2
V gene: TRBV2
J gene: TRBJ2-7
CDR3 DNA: TGTGCCAGCAGTCTTGCTAGCGGGAGGGTTACCTACGAGCAGTACTTC
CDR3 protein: CASSLASGRVTYEQYF

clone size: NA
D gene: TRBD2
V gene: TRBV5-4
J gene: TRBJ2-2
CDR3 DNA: TGTGCCAGCAGCTTGGGGGCTAGCGGGGCCACCGGGGAGCTGTTTTTT
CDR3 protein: CASSLGASGATGELFF

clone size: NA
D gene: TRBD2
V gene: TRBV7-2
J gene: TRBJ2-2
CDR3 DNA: TGTGCCAGCACTACCAACTGGGGGGGAGGCCGGGAGCTGTTTTTT
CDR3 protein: CASTTNWGGGRELFF

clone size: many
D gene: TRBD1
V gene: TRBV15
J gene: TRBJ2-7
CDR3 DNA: TGTGCCACCAGCAGAGGACAGGGTAGTTACGAGCAGTACTTC
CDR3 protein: CATSRGQGSYEQYF

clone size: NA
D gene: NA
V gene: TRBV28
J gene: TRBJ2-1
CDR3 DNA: TGTGCCAGCAGTTTTCCACCCCGGTCCGGTGAGCAGTTCTTC
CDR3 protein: CASSFPPRSGEQFF

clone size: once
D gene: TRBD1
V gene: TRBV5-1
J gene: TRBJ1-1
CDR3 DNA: TGCGCCAGCGGGGCAGGGGGTTGGGACACTGAAGCTTTCTTT
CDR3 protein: CASGAGGWDTEAFF

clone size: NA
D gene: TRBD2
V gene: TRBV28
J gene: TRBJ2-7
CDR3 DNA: TGTGCCAGCAGTTCTGGGCTAGCGGCCTCCTACGAGCAGTACTTC
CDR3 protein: CASSSGLAASYEQYF

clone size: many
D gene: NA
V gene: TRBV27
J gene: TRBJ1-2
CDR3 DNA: TGTGCCAGCAGTCGACCCCCCCCGGGGACCCATGGCTACACCTTC
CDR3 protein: CASSRPPPGTHGYTF

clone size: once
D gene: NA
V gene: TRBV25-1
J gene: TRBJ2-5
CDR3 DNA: TGTGCCAGCAGTGTAGGGGCACAAGAGACCCAGTACTTC
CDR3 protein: CASSVGAQETQYF

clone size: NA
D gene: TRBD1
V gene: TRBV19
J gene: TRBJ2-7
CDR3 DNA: TGTGCCAGTAGTACGGGACAGGAAGCCTACGAGCAGTACTTC
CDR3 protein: CASSTGQEAYEQYF

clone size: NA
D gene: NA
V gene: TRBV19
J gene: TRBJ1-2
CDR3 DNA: TGTGCCAGTAGTATGGAGACAGGTGAATGGTACTATGGCTACACCTTC
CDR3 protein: CASSMETGEWYYGYTF

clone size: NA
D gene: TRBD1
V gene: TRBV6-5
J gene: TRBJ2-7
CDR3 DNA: TGTGCCAGCACTGGGACAGGGGTGGGGGAGCAGTACTTC
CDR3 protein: CASTGTGVGEQYF

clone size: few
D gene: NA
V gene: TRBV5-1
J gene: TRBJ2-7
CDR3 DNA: TGCGCCAGCAGCTTCGTTGGTGCGGAGGGCGAGCAGTACTTC
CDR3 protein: CASSFVGAEGEQYF

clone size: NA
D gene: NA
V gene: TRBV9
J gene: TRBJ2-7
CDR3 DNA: TGTGCCAGCAGCGGCCGGGCGGAGGGCGAGCAGTACTTC
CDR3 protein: CASSGRAEGEQYF

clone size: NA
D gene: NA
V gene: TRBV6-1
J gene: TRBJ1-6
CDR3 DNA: TGTGCCAGCAGTGAGTCGACCTCAGTTCCTGGTAATTCACCCCTCCACTTT
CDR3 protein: CASSESTSVPGNSPLHF

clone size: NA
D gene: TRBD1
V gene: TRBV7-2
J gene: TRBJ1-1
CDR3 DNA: TGTGCCAGCAGCTTAGCGCAGGGGGCGCGGGAAGCTTTCTTT
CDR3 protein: CASSLAQGAREAFF

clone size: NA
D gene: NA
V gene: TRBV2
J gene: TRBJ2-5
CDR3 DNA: TGTGCCAGCAGAAGAGAACTCCAAGAGACCCAGTACTTC
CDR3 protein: CASRRELQETQYF

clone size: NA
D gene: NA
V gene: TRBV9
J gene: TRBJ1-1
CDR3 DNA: TGTGCCAGCAGCGTATCCCCTACGAACACTGAAGCTTTCTTT
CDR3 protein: CASSVSPTNTEAFF

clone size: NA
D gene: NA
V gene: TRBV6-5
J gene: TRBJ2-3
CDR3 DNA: TGTGCCAGCAGTTACTCGGATCCGGGACTCAGAAATACGCAGTATTTT
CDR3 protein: CASSYSDPGLRNTQYF

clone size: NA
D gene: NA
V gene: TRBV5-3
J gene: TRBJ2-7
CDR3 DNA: TGTGCCAGCAGCTACCTGAGGACTCAGTCCTACGAGCAGTACTTC
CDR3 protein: CASSYLRTQSYEQYF

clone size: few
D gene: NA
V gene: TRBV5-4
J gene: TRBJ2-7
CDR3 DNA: TGTGCCAGCAGCTTTTACCCGGGGGAGCAGTACTTC
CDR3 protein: CASSFYPGEQYF

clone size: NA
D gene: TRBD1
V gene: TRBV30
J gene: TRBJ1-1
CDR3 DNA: TGTGCCTGGGCGAGGGGGCCGCCGGAAGCTTTCTTT
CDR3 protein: CAWARGPPEAFF

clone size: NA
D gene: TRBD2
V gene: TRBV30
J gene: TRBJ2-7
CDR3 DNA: TGTGCCTGGATTTCTCCGGGGACTAGCTTCGAGATCTCCTCTTATGGCGAGCAGTACTTC
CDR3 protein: CAWISPGTSFEISSYGEQYF